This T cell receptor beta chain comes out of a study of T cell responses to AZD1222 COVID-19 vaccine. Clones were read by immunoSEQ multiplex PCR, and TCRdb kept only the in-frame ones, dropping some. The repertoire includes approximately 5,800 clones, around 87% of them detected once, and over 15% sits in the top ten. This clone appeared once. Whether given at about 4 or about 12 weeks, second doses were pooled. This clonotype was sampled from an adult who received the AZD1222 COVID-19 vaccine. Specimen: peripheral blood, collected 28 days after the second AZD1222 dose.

The CDR3 loop is CASSDGTAGYYNEQFF. Here the CDR3 DNA reads TGCGCCAGCAGCGACGGGACAGCGGGCTACTACAATGAGCAGTTCTTC. The rearrangement uses TRBV5-1 and TRBJ2-1, with a possible D match to TRBD1 (7 bases). V lost 4 bases, J lost 3 bases, and 17 bases lay in between. The CDR3 runs 16 residues. The germline V gene encodes CDR1 SGHRS and CDR2 YFSETQ.